The entry below gives a single TCR beta chain sequence along with its context. The method was immunoSEQ multiplex PCR; TCRdb's version includes in-frame clones alone and lacks a portion of them. The sample lists more than 95,000 clones; roughly 84% were seen once. The sample belongs to a study of control samples from healthy donors and cancer patients. The CDR3 runs 12 residues. CDR1 is GTSNPN, CDR2 SVGIG, per germline (reference sequence). Trimming pared 2 bases from V and 2 bases from J, leaving 6 bases between. This clonotype originated in a man aged 40-55 years in good health. Material for sequencing was blood. The chain employs TRBV30 and TRBJ1-1; D unresolved. CDR3 DNA sequence: TGTGCCTGGAGTTCAGTAAACACTGAAGCTTTCTTT. This sequence encodes CAWSSVNTEAFF.